The following is a TCR beta chain sequence with its context. The sample originates from a study of blood T cell repertoires in COVID-19. Original processing methods: It was from reference gene primer amplification that nucleated cell counts were estimated. The method was immunoSEQ multiplex PCR; TCRdb's version includes in-frame clones alone and lacks a portion of them. Clone size and V and J calls were adopted from that table, with D and trimming inferred from the DNA. Among around 170,000 clones, about 86% were seen once, and the ten largest hold approximately 15%. The V gene lost 6 bases and the J gene lost 8 bases, with 23 bases spanning the gap. This CDR3 is 16 amino acids long. Germline CDR1 and CDR2: MDHEN and SYDVKM.

Material: peripheral blood. The V call is TRBV28, the J call TRBJ2-1; D perhaps matches TRBD2 (7 bases). This receptor was identified in a man between 25 and 39 years old with active or convalescent COVID-19. CDR3 nucleotides: TGTGCCAGCAGCAAGGATGAGGGGGGGACGAGCGATGAGCAGTTCTTC. It yields the protein CASSKDEGGTSDEQFF.